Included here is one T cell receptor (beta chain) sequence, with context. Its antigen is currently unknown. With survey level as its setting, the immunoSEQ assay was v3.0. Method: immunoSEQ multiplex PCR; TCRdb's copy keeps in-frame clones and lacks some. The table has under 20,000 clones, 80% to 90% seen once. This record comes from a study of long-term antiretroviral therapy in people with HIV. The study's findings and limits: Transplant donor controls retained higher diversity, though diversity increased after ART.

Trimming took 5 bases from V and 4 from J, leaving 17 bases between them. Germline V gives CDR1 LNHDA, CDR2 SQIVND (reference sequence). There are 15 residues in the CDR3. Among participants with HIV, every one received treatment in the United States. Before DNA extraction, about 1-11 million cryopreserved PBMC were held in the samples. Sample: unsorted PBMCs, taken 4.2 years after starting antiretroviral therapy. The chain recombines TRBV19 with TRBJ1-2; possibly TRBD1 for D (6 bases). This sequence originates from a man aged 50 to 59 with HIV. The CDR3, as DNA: TGTGCCAGTAGTTACTTCCCGGACAGTTTCTATGGCTACACCTTC. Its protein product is CASSYFPDSFYGYTF.